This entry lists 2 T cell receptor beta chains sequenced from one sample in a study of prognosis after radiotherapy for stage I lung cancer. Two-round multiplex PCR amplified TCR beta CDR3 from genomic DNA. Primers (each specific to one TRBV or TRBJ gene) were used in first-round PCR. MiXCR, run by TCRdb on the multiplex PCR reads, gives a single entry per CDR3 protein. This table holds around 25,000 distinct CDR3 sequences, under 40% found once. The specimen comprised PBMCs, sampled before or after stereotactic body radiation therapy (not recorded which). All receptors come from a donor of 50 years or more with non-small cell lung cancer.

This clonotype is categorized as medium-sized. The CDR3 loop reads CATAVDGYQPQHF. In DNA, the CDR3 is TGTGCCACCGCCGTGGACGGTTATCAGCCCCAGCATTTT. The chain joins TRBV24-1 to TRBJ1-5; D is unresolved. CDR3 length equals 13 residues. The germline CDR1 and CDR2 sequences are KGHDR and SFDVKD. Trimming stripped 9 bases from V and 5 bases from J, with 13 bases between.

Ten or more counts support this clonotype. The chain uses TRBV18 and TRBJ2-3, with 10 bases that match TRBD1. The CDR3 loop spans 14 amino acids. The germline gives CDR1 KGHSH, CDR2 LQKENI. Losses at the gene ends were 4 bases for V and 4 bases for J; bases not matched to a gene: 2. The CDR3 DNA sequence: TGTGCCAGCTCACTCGGGACAGGGGCAGATACGCAGTATTTT. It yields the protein CASSLGTGADTQYF.